The following is a TCR beta chain sequence with its context. Its antigen is undetermined. This record belongs to a study of CD8 T cells in ankylosing spondylitis. As the method for making TCR beta libraries, quantitative 5'-RACE with molecular barcodes was used. TCRdb reanalysed the 5' RACE reads using MiXCR and keeps one entry per CDR3 protein. Here the sample spans some 240,000 distinct CDR3 sequences, more than 20% being singletons. CDR3 size: 14 residues. Findings of the study overall: The disease-linked clones had a CD8+ phenotype and low blood frequencies. Clones linked to disease were reported to show significant enrichment in matched ankylosing spondylitis synovial fluid. Reactive arthritis synovial fluid and blood previously showed some of these motif variants.

The V call is TRBV21-1, the J call TRBJ2-5; TRBD1 was called by the table and not checked on the DNA. TRBV21-1 is noted as a pseudogene. The sample was blood, either unsorted or a sorted T cell fraction (not recorded which). This TCR came from a male donor with ankylosing spondylitis or in good health (not recorded which). Written as DNA, the CDR3 is TGTGCCAGCACCTGGACAGCCTTGAAAGAGACCCAGTACTTC. Protein sequence: CASTWTALKETQYF.